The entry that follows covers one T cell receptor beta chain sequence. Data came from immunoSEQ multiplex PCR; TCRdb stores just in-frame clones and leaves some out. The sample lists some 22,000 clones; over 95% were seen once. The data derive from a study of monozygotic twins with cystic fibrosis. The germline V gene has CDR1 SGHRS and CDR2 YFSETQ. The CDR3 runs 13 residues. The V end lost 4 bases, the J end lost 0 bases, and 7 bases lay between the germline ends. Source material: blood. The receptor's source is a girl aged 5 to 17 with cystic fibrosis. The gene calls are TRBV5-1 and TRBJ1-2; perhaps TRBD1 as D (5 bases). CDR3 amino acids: CASSPGSNYGYTF. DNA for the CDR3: TGCGCCAGCAGCCCAGGGTCTAACTATGGCTACACCTTC. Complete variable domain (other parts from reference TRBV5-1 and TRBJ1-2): KAGVTQTPRYLIKTRGQQVTLSCSPISGHRSVSWYQQTPGQGLQFLFEYFSETQRNKGNFPGRFSGRQFSNSRSEMNVSTLELGDSALYLCASSPGSNYGYTFGSGTRLTVV.